This TCR beta chain was sequenced for a study of T cell responses to AZD1222 COVID-19 vaccine. Study-wide findings and caveats: As reported, nearly half of all spike-specific TCRs target variant regions that are unmutated.

Clones were sequenced by immunoSEQ multiplex PCR, and TCRdb holds only the in-frame ones, with some missing. Of roughly 140,000 clones listed, roughly 91% were seen once; the top ten hold roughly 2%. Losses at the gene ends were 2 bases for V and 3 bases for J; bases not matched to a gene: 8. Germline assignment: CDR1 MNHEY and CDR2 SMNVEV (reference sequence). The CDR3 has 17 residues. The count of this clone is one. Its target is not known. The sequencing here drew on peripheral blood, taken 28 days after the second AZD1222 dose. The gene calls are TRBV27 and TRBJ1-5; 9 bases line up with TRBD1. This TCR was sampled from an adult who received the AZD1222 COVID-19 vaccine. DNA for the CDR3: TGTGCCAGCAGTTTAAGACAGGGGGGTAAGAACAATCAGCCCCAGCATTTT. Amino acid sequence: CASSLRQGGKNNQPQHF.